Reported below is one T cell receptor beta chain. The antigen is unknown. Germline CDR1 reads KGHDR; CDR2 reads SFDVKD. The CDR3 loop spans 12 amino acids. V was clipped by 6 bases and J by 6 bases; unmatched bases: 1. The sorted libraries took under 1.2 million CD4+ or CD8+ T cells. By 5'RACE with 10-nucleotide random UMIs, the cDNA was made. MiXCR, applied by TCRdb to the 5' RACE reads, yields one record per CDR3 protein. The sample has under 45,000 distinct CDR3 sequences; approximately 14% are singletons. The data belong to a study of neurological immune-mediated disorders. Study outcomes and limitations: TCR-beta repertoires seemed private in all groups, with no expanded CDR3 amino acid sequences shared.

The TCR originated in a woman aged 55-69 years with HTLV-1-associated myelopathy (HAM/TSP). Material: CD4+ T cells from blood. The genes are TRBV24-1 and TRBJ2-1, with 7 positions matching TRBD2. The CDR3 region is CATSWGGNEQFF. CDR3 sequence (DNA): TGTGCCACCAGTTGGGGGGGCAATGAGCAGTTCTTC.